This is a list of T cell receptor beta chains from one sample in a study of T cell clonotyping in hematopoietic cell transplantation. Some clones are missing from TCRdb's copy, which holds only in-frame ones; the method was immunoSEQ multiplex PCR. The sample lists several thousand clones, 65% to 85% seen once, with 33% in the top ten. This specimen consisted of peripheral blood mononuclear cells, obtained before stem cell transplant. The receptor set was obtained from a man aged 60-69 years with acute myeloid leukemia. Some clones in this sample may be carry-over from other donors' samples. CDR3s include the opening cysteine and the closing phenylalanine or tryptophan. Each record gives: V gene, J gene, D gene, clone size, CDR3 protein, CDR3 DNA. The D gene is left open where the match is weak. The size entry is marked missing in some rows and otherwise reads once, few, many or a size class.

V: TRBV30; J: TRBJ2-2; D: -; size: few; CDR3: CAWSWKTGELFF; DNA: TGTGCCTGGAGTTGGAAAACCGGGGAGCTGTTTTTT
V: TRBV11-2; J: TRBJ1-3; D: -; size: -; CDR3: CASSLALGGNTIYF; DNA: TGTGCCAGCAGCTTAGCCCTGGGGGGAAACACCATATATTTT
V: TRBV7-6; J: TRBJ2-1; D: -; size: -; CDR3: CASSLDFNEQFF; DNA: TGTGCCAGCAGCTTAGATTTCAATGAGCAGTTCTTC
V: TRBV30; J: TRBJ1-2; D: -; size: once; CDR3: CAWSGGQAPDYGYTF; DNA: TGTGCCTGGAGTGGGGGGCAGGCGCCTGACTATGGCTACACCTTC
V: TRBV11-3; J: TRBJ2-3; D: TRBD2; size: -; CDR3: CASSLSVAGVGTQYF; DNA: TGTGCCAGCAGCTTAAGTGTAGCGGGAGTGGGCACGCAGTATTTT
V: TRBV30; J: TRBJ2-5; D: -; size: -; CDR3: CAWTGDRGETQYF; DNA: TGTGCCTGGACAGGGGATCGGGGAGAGACCCAGTACTTC
V: TRBV6-5; J: TRBJ1-1; D: -; size: -; CDR3: CASNDRANTEAFF; DNA: TGTGCCAGCAACGACCGGGCTAACACTGAAGCTTTCTTT
V: TRBV29-1; J: TRBJ1-5; D: -; size: -; CDR3: CSEGWRWVYQPQHF; DNA: TGCAGCGAAGGGTGGCGGTGGGTATATCAGCCCCAGCATTTT
V: TRBV2; J: TRBJ2-7; D: TRBD2; size: -; CDR3: CASLRLAGGTYEQYF; DNA: TGTGCCAGCCTAAGACTAGCGGGGGGGACCTACGAGCAGTACTTC
V: TRBV30; J: TRBJ2-3; D: TRBD1; size: -; CDR3: CARTGGGDTQYF; DNA: TGTGCTCGGACAGGGGGTGGAGATACGCAGTATTTT
V: TRBV4-1; J: TRBJ2-3; D: TRBD2; size: -; CDR3: CASSPRGAGVDTQYF; DNA: TGCGCCAGCAGCCCGCGGGGGGCCGGTGTTGATACGCAGTATTTT
V: TRBV11-2; J: TRBJ2-7; D: -; size: -; CDR3: CASSLTGSSSYEQYF; DNA: TGTGCCAGCAGCTTAACAGGGTCAAGCTCCTACGAGCAGTACTTC
V: TRBV2; J: TRBJ2-1; D: -; size: -; CDR3: CASSEAVSYNEQFF; DNA: TGTGCCAGCAGTGAAGCGGTTTCCTACAATGAGCAGTTCTTC
V: TRBV19; J: TRBJ2-7; D: TRBD2; size: -; CDR3: CASSIRLAKTYEQYF; DNA: TGTGCCAGTAGTATAAGACTAGCAAAGACCTACGAGCAGTACTTC
V: TRBV5-6; J: TRBJ2-7; D: -; size: once; CDR3: CASSVRNPRSYEQYF; DNA: TGTGCCAGCAGCGTCAGGAACCCTCGCTCCTACGAGCAGTACTTC
V: TRBV21-1; J: TRBJ1-5; D: -; size: -; CDR3: CASSKSVRRGLCNQPQHF; DNA: TGTGCCAGCAGCAAATCCGTTCGGAGGGGGCTGTGTAATCAGCCCCAGCATTTT
V: TRBV6-1; J: TRBJ1-2; D: TRBD1; size: -; CDR3: CASRDSQGLYGYTF; DNA: TGTGCCAGCAGAGACTCACAGGGGCTCTATGGCTACACCTTC
V: TRBV20-1; J: TRBJ2-1; D: -; size: -; CDR3: CSAPEVNEQFF; DNA: TGCAGTGCCCCAGAGGTAAATGAGCAGTTCTTC
V: TRBV5-1; J: TRBJ1-1; D: -; size: once; CDR3: CASSLEQGFRTEAFF; DNA: TGCGCCAGCAGCTTGGAGCAGGGGTTTCGGACTGAAGCTTTCTTT
V: TRBV6-6; J: TRBJ2-7; D: -; size: -; CDR3: CASGGRGSYEQYF; DNA: TGTGCCAGCGGCGGAAGGGGCTCCTACGAGCAGTACTTC
V: TRBV19; J: TRBJ2-7; D: -; size: -; CDR3: CASSLREWYEQYF; DNA: TGTGCCAGTAGTCTTCGGGAGTGGTACGAGCAGTACTTC
V: TRBV11-1; J: TRBJ2-4; D: -; size: -; CDR3: CASSPTRTENIQYF; DNA: TGTGCCAGCAGCCCTACCCGTACTGAAAACATTCAGTACTTC
V: TRBV6-1; J: TRBJ1-2; D: -; size: -; CDR3: CASSERGPDYGYTF; DNA: TGTGCCAGCAGTGAGCGGGGACCGGACTATGGCTACACCTTC
V: TRBV19; J: TRBJ2-2; D: -; size: -; CDR3: CASSTQNAGELFF; DNA: TGTGCCAGTAGTACTCAGAACGCCGGGGAGCTGTTTTTT
V: TRBV9; J: TRBJ2-3; D: TRBD2; size: -; CDR3: CASSVAGGQSDTQYF; DNA: TGTGCCAGCAGCGTAGCGGGGGGGCAATCAGATACGCAGTATTTT
V: TRBV6-5; J: TRBJ1-5; D: -; size: -; CDR3: CASSYSAGNGPQHF; DNA: TGTGCCAGCAGTTACTCGGCGGGAAACGGCCCCCAGCATTTT
V: TRBV4-2; J: TRBJ2-7; D: TRBD1; size: -; CDR3: CASSTSGQGNEQYF; DNA: TGTGCCAGCAGTACAAGTGGACAGGGTAACGAGCAGTACTTC
V: TRBV10-3; J: TRBJ2-7; D: -; size: -; CDR3: CAISEIGAFSYEQYF; DNA: TGTGCCATCAGTGAGATAGGTGCCTTCTCCTACGAGCAGTACTTC
V: TRBV6-6; J: TRBJ2-3; D: -; size: -; CDR3: CASSRLGSDTQYF; DNA: TGTGCCAGCAGTCGCTTGGGGTCAGATACGCAGTATTTT
V: TRBV5-1; J: TRBJ2-5; D: -; size: -; CDR3: CASSLRGQETQYF; DNA: TGCGCCAGCAGCTTGCGGGGCCAAGAGACCCAGTACTTC
V: TRBV7-8; J: TRBJ1-4; D: -; size: -; CDR3: CASSPSMEKLFF; DNA: TGTGCCAGCAGCCCTTCGATGGAAAAACTGTTTTTT
V: TRBV6-6; J: TRBJ2-5; D: TRBD1; size: -; CDR3: CASSFQGAGETQYF; DNA: TGTGCCAGCAGTTTCCAGGGGGCAGGAGAGACCCAGTACTTC
V: TRBV5-1; J: TRBJ2-3; D: -; size: once; CDR3: CASSRPPGRNTDTQYF; DNA: TGCGCCAGCAGCCGCCCCCCGGGGCGTAACACAGATACGCAGTATTTT
V: TRBV10-3; J: TRBJ1-2; D: TRBD1; size: -; CDR3: CAISGGQGSGYTF; DNA: TGTGCCATCAGTGGGGGACAGGGTTCAGGCTACACCTTC
V: TRBV7-8; J: TRBJ1-1; D: TRBD1; size: once; CDR3: CASSSDRATEAFF; DNA: TGTGCCAGCAGCTCAGACAGGGCGACTGAAGCTTTCTTT
V: TRBV6-5; J: TRBJ2-3; D: -; size: -; CDR3: CASSYGGMTDTQYF; DNA: TGTGCCAGCAGTTACGGGGGAATGACAGATACGCAGTATTTT
V: TRBV6-4; J: TRBJ1-2; D: TRBD1; size: -; CDR3: CASSEGAEGYTF; DNA: TGTGCCAGCAGCGAGGGGGCAGAGGGCTACACCTTC
V: TRBV5-6; J: TRBJ2-5; D: -; size: -; CDR3: CASSLRGGLQETQYF; DNA: TGTGCCAGCAGCTTGAGGGGGGGGCTCCAAGAGACCCAGTACTTC
V: TRBV11-2; J: TRBJ2-7; D: TRBD2; size: -; CDR3: CASSLRGLAGDWVQYF; DNA: TGTGCCAGCAGCTTACGCGGGTTAGCGGGGGATTGGGTGCAGTACTTC
V: TRBV5-1; J: TRBJ1-1; D: -; size: -; CDR3: CASRDDGGFTSGAFF; DNA: TGCGCCAGCAGGGACGACGGTGGCTTCACAAGTGGAGCTTTCTTT
V: TRBV30; J: TRBJ2-7; D: TRBD1; size: -; CDR3: CAWSDTGTGLEQYF; DNA: TGTGCCTGGAGTGATACCGGGACAGGACTCGAGCAGTACTTC
V: TRBV5-1; J: TRBJ2-2; D: TRBD1; size: -; CDR3: CASSLVKTGGNTGELFF; DNA: TGCGCCAGCAGCTTGGTAAAGACAGGGGGCAACACCGGGGAGCTGTTTTTT
V: TRBV9; J: TRBJ1-1; D: -; size: -; CDR3: CASSESTGSTEAFF; DNA: TGTGCCAGCAGCGAGTCGACAGGTAGCACTGAAGCTTTCTTT
V: TRBV6-5; J: TRBJ1-2; D: TRBD1; size: few; CDR3: CATRGAVGYGYTF; DNA: TGTGCCACCAGGGGGGCCGTAGGGTATGGCTACACCTTC
V: TRBV19; J: TRBJ2-1; D: -; size: once; CDR3: CASRNFNNEQFF; DNA: TGTGCCAGTAGAAACTTCAACAATGAGCAGTTCTTC
V: TRBV10-3; J: TRBJ1-5; D: TRBD1; size: few; CDR3: CATSIGQGDQPQHF; DNA: TGTGCCACGTCCATAGGACAGGGGGATCAGCCCCAGCATTTT
V: TRBV9; J: TRBJ2-7; D: -; size: once; CDR3: CASSGARGYEQYF; DNA: TGTGCCAGCAGCGGGGCCCGGGGATACGAGCAGTACTTC